This T cell receptor (beta chain) stems from a study of CD8 T cells in Susac syndrome. Study-wide findings and caveats: Regarding the TCR sequencing and HLA analysis, the study admitted that a relatively small number of individuals were involved.

A quantity of about 0.45 to 1 ug RNA underwent reverse transcription using random hexamers. immunoSEQ multiplex PCR amplified TCR beta CDR3 across 54 Vbeta, 13 Jbeta. TCRdb recomputed calls from the immunoSEQ multiplex PCR reads with MiXCR, one row per CDR3 protein. The sample holds about 140,000 distinct CDR3 sequences, approximately 95% seen once. Of note for this clonotype: Its antigen is currently unknown.

High-throughput TCR beta sequencing covered peripheral CD8+ and CD4+ T cells. The V gene end was trimmed by 5 bases and the J gene end by 4 bases; junction bases not matched to a gene: 3. The CDR3 has 15 residues. Per germline, CDR1 SGHTA and CDR2 FQGNSA. The chain recombines TRBV7-2 with TRBJ2-1; 12 nucleotides match TRBD2. Source material: CD4+ T cells from PBMCs. The receptor's source is a human donor in good health. For the CDR3, the DNA is TGTGCCAGCAGCCGGACTAGCGGGATATACAATGAGCAGTTCTTC. Protein product: CASSRTSGIYNEQFF.